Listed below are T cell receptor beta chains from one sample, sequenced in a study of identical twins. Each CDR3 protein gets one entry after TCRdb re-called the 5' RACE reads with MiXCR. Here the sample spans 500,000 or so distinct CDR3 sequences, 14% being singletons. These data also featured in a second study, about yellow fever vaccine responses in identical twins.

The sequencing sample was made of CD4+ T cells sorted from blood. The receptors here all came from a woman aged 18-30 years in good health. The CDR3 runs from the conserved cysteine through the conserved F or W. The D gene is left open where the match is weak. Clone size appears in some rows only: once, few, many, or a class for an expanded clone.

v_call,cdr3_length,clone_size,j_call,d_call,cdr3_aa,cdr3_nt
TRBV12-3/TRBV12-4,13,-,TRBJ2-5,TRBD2,CASSLREGQTQYF,TGTGCCAGCAGTCTACGGGAGGGACAGACCCAGTACTTC
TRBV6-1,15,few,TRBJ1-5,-,CASSENSFNNQPQHF,TGTGCCAGCAGTGAAAACAGCTTTAACAATCAGCCCCAGCATTTT
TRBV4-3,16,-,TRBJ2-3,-,CASSQDPLLAPDTQYF,TGCGCCAGCAGCCAAGATCCCTTACTAGCCCCAGATACGCAGTATTTT
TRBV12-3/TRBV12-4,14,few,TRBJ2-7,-,CASSFGGPLAEQYF,TGTGCCAGCAGTTTTGGGGGACCCCTTGCCGAGCAGTACTTC
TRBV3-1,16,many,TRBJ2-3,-,CASSHNRLISTDTQYF,TGTGCCAGCAGCCATAACAGACTTATAAGCACAGATACGCAGTATTTT
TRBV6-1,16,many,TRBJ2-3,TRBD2,CASSPPLAGRTDTQYF,TGTGCCAGCAGCCCCCCTCTAGCGGGTCGCACAGATACGCAGTATTTT
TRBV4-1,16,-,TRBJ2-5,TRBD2,CASSQEHAGGRETQYF,TGCGCCAGCAGCCAAGAGCATGCGGGGGGACGAGAGACCCAGTACTTC
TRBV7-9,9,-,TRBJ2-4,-,CASSFPKNF,TGTGCCAGCAGCTTCCCGAAAAACTTC
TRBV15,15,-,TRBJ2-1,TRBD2,CATSREAGYRNEQFF,TGTGCCACCAGCAGAGAAGCGGGATACCGAAATGAGCAGTTCTTC
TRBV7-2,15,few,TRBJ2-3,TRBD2,CASSLSGRVSDTQYF,TGTGCCAGCAGCCTCAGCGGGAGGGTGTCAGATACGCAGTATTTT
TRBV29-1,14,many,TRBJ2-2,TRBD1,CSVATGGGTGELFF,TGCAGCGTAGCGACAGGGGGCGGCACCGGGGAGCTGTTTTTT
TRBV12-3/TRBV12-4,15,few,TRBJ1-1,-,CASTLGGRLNTEAFF,TGTGCCAGCACCCTAGGGGGGAGACTGAACACTGAAGCTTTCTTT
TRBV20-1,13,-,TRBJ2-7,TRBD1,CSARRTGRNEQYF,TGCAGTGCTAGAAGGACAGGTAGAAACGAGCAGTACTTC
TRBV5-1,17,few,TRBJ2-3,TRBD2,CASSLESSGRAGDTQYF,TGCGCCAGCAGCTTGGAGTCTAGCGGGAGGGCCGGAGATACGCAGTATTTT